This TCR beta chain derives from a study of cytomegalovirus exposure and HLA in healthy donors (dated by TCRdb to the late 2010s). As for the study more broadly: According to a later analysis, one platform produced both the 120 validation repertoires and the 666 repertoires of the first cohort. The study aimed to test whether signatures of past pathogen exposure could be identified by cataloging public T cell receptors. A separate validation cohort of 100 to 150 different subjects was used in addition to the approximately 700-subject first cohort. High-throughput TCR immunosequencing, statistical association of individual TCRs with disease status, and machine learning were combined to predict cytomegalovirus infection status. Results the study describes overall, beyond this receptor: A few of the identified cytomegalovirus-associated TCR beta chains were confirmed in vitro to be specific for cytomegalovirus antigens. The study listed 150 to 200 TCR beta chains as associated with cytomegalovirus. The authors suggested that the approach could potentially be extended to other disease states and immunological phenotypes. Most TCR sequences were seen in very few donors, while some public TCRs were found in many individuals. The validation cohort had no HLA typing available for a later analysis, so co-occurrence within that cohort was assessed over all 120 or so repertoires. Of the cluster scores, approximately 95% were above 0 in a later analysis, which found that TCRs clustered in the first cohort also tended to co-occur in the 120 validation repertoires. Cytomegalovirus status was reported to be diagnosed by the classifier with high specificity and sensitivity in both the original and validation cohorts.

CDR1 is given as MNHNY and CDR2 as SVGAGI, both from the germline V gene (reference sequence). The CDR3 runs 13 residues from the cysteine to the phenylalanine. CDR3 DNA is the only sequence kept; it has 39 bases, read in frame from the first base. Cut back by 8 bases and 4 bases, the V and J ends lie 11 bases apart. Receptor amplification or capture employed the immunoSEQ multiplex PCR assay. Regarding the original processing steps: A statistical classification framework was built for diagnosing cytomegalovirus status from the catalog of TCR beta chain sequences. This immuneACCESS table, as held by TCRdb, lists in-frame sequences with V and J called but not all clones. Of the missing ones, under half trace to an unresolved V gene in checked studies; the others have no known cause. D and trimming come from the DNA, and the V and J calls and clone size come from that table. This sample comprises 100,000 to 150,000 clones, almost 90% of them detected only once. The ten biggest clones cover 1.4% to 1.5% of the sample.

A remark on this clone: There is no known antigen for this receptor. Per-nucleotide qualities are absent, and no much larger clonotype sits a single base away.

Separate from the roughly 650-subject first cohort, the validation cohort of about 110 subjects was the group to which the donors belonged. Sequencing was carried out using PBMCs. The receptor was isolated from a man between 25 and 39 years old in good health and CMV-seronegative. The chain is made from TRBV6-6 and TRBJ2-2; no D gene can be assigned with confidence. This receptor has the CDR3 CASQPSGTGELFF. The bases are TGTGCCAGCCAACCCTCGGGCACCGGGGAGCTGTTTTTT.